Shown below are 25 T cell receptor beta chains from a single sample sequenced in a study of breast tumors, draining lymph nodes, adjacent tissues. Via MiXCR, TCRdb re-called the multiplex PCR reads, giving one row per CDR3 protein. The data contain around 140,000 distinct CDR3 sequences, roughly 33% of them singletons. Breast cancer patients provided tissue from their axillary draining lymph nodes. The material sequenced was axillary lymph node tissue. Source of these receptors: a female donor with breast cancer. Some clones in this sample may be carry-over from other donors' samples.

This clonotype was observed at least ten times. This chain uses TRBV11-2 with TRBJ2-3; D is perhaps TRBD2 (6 bases). CDR1 is SGHAT and CDR2 is FQNNGV in the germline V gene. The CDR3 has 14 amino acids. V lost 5 bases and J 5 bases, leaving 14 bases between the germline ends. As DNA, the CDR3 is TGTGCCAGCAGCCAGACCGGGCGGGGAGATACGCAGTATTTT. It yields the protein CASSQTGRGDTQYF.

This clonotype has ten or more counts. The chain carries TRBV7-6 and TRBJ1-4; D unclear. The germline V gene encodes CDR1 SGHVS and CDR2 FNYEAQ. Between the trimmed V and J ends, which lost 3 bases and 0 bases, there was a span of 5 bases. The CDR3 is made up of 14 amino acids. CDR3 sequence (DNA): TGTGCCAGCAGCTTGGCCGCAACTAATGAAAAACTGTTTTTT. This gives the protein CASSLAATNEKLFF.

Of note for this clonotype: This may arise from a read error, as a much more abundant clone is one base away. The chain couples TRBV6-5 to TRBJ1-2, with 8 bases lining up with TRBD1. CDR1 and CDR2 (germline): MNHEY, SVGAGI. The V gene end was trimmed by 6 bases and the J gene end by 3 bases; junction bases not matched to a gene: 6. CDR3 length: 14 residues. The CDR3, as DNA: TGTGCCAGCAGACCAGGGGGCAGAGACTATGGCTACACCTTC. It encodes CASRPGGRDYGYTF.

Ten or more counts support this clonotype. V usage is TRBV19 and J usage is TRBJ1-5; D gene uncertain. Trimming cost V 9 bases and J 2 bases, with 20 bases left between them. The germline CDR1 and CDR2 sequences are LNHDA and SQIVND (reference sequence). The CDR3 has 16 residues. In DNA, the CDR3 is TGTGCCAGCAATCCGGTCCCGGCCACCGGCAATCAGCCCCAGCATTTT. This codes for CASNPVPATGNQPQHF.

This chain links TRBV27 with TRBJ1-2; no reliable D call. V dropped 6 bases and J dropped 5 bases, with 22 bases sitting between them. This CDR3 has 16 amino acids. Germline CDR1 reads MNHEY; CDR2 reads SMNVEV (reference sequence). This chain's CDR3 is CASRSLSQPISYGYTF. The CDR3 DNA reads TGTGCCAGCAGAAGCTTATCACAGCCTATTAGTTATGGCTACACCTTC.

This clonotype was seen ten or more times. The chain employs TRBV6-1 and TRBJ2-7; D not certain. Trimming pared 4 bases from V and 3 bases from J, leaving 10 bases between. This CDR3 is 13 amino acids long. Germline V gene data show CDR1 as MNHNS and CDR2 as SASEGT. The CDR3 DNA sequence: TGTGCCAGCAGTGTGTTGTCAGACTACGAGCAGTACTTC. Its translation: CASSVLSDYEQYF.

This clonotype occurred many times. The chain joins TRBV7-9 to TRBJ1-5; the D gene is possibly TRBD1 (5 bases). The V end was cut by 5 bases, the J end by 5 bases, with 19 bases between. Germline V gene sequence: CDR1 SEHNR, CDR2 FQNEAQ (reference sequence). The CDR3 loop spans 16 amino acids. CDR3 in DNA: TGTGCCAGCAGCCCCCAGGGCCAGGGACTGGATCAGCCCCAGCATTTT. It codes for CASSPQGQGLDQPQHF.

About this clonotype: The limits of the CDR3 on the DNA are not certain, so only TCRdb's listed CDR3 is given. The V and J genes are TRBV7-2 and TRBJ1-2; the D call of TRBD1 is as the table states it, not checked on the DNA. Per germline, CDR1 SGHTA and CDR2 FQGNSA. The CDR3 length equals 19 residues, ends included. This CDR3 is CDSSFYICSARRTGDGYTF.

This clonotype was seen at least ten times. The chain recombines TRBV12-3 or TRBV12-4 with TRBJ2-2, with D unclear. CDR3 length equals 12 residues. V lost 4 bases, J lost 5 bases, and 5 bases lay in between. For the CDR3, the DNA is TGTGCCAGCAGTTACCAAACCGGGGAGCTGTTTTTT. Translation: CASSYQTGELFF.

Concerning this clonotype itself: No conserved phenylalanine or tryptophan ends this CDR3, so it is likely a read error. The DNA is omitted, as the CDR3 cannot be located on it reliably, and the CDR3 follows TCRdb's listing. V is TRBV9 and J is TRBJ1-3. Both ends counted, the CDR3 spans 12 residues. Germline CDR1 is SGDLS and CDR2 is YYNGEE. The CDR3 sequence: CASSVEIAGDVT.

As for this clonotype: The conserved final phenylalanine or tryptophan is absent from the CDR3, which likely points to a read error. J is TRBJ1-2 and V is TRBV6-4; the D gene is possibly TRBD1 (6 bases). CDR1 is MRHNA, CDR2 SNTAGT, per germline. The CDR3 extends over 14 amino acids. The CDR3 loop is CASSSHRDKGGYTV. CDR3 sequence (DNA): TGCGCCAGCAGTTCCCACAGGGACAAGGGTGGCTACACCGTC.

This clonotype was detected many times. The CDR3 sequence is CAISEGLWQGRYEQYV. The CDR3 nucleotides are TGTGCCATCAGTGAAGGTTTATGGCAGGGCAGATACGAGCAGTACGTC. This chain uses TRBV10-3 with TRBJ2-7; possible D gene TRBD1, 5 bases. V lost 3 bases and J lost 4, with 19 bases in between. Per germline, CDR1 ENHRY and CDR2 SYGVKD. This CDR3 region has 16 residues.

The rearrangement joins TRBV6-6 to TRBJ1-6; D is unclear. V lost 8 bases and J 10 bases, leaving 21 bases between the germline ends. CDR1 MNHNY and CDR2 SVGAGI come from the germline V gene (reference sequence). The CDR3 is made up of 15 amino acids. DNA of the CDR3: TGTGCCAGCTCGAGAGGAGCCAATGAAAACTCACCCCTCCACTTT. It specifies CASSRGANENSPLHF.

The rearrangement uses TRBV15 and TRBJ2-2; unclear D gene. V lost 0 bases and J lost 7, with 18 bases in between. The CDR3 runs 17 residues. Looked up from germline, CDR1 is LNHNV and CDR2 is YYDKDF (reference sequence). As DNA, the CDR3 is TGTGCCACCAGCAGAGATGGAAGTAATAGGGCGAACGGGGAGCTGTTTTTT. Translation: CATSRDGSNRANGELFF.

A remark on this clonotype: Since a much larger clone is just one base distant, this may be a read error. The chain has TRBV6-6 and TRBJ2-3; D uncertain. The CDR3 has 14 residues. The germline V gene has CDR1 MNHNY and CDR2 SVGAGI (reference sequence). V gave up 5 bases and J gave up 4 bases, with 13 bases separating them. CDR3 DNA: TGTGCCAGCAGTCACGGCAGCAAACCAGATACGCAGTATTTT. Translation gives CASSHGSKPDTQYF.

For this clonotype: Given a much more abundant clone one base away, this may be a read error. The J gene is TRBJ2-2, the V gene TRBV5-8; D remains unclear. CDR1 is SGHTS, CDR2 YDEGEE, per germline. V was shortened by 4 bases and J by 0 bases, with 13 bases between the two germline ends. The CDR3 length is 16 residues. The CDR3 DNA reads as TGTGCCAGCAGCCCGACCTGGGCAACGAACACCGGGGAGCTGTTTTTT. Translation: CASSPTWATNTGELFF.

To note about this clonotype: The DNA is left out, because the CDR3 cannot be placed on it with certainty; the CDR3 is given as TCRdb lists it. This sequence joins TRBV7-9 and TRBJ2-3; TRBD2 reflects the table's D call only, with no check against the DNA. Ends included, the CDR3 has 20 residues. Germline V gives CDR1 SEHNR, CDR2 FQNEAQ (reference sequence). The CDR3 spells CASSIYLCSVGVGSGDTQYF.

This clonotype showed up many times. The genes are TRBV18 and TRBJ1-4, with TRBD1 as a possible D gene (5 bases). From germline, CDR1 is KGHSH and CDR2 LQKENI. CDR3 length: 15 residues. V lost 3 bases and J lost 6, with 14 bases in between. CDR3 DNA: TGTGCCAGCTCACCCGGGACCGGGCCCGATGAAAAACTGTTTTTT. It encodes CASSPGTGPDEKLFF.

At least ten counts were recorded for this clonotype. The chain carries TRBV6-6 and TRBJ2-7; D is unresolved. Germline CDR1 and CDR2: MNHNY and SVGAGI (reference sequence). The CDR3 covers 13 residues. Trimming took off 2 bases at V and 3 bases at J, with 8 bases between the two ends. CDR3 DNA: TGTGCCAGCAGTTACGGACCTGACTACGAGCAGTACGTC. Its translation is CASSYGPDYEQYV.

This clonotype came up many times. The chain carries TRBV11-2 and TRBJ2-7; D tentatively reads TRBD1 or TRBD2 (5 bases each). Germline V gene lookup returns CDR1 SGHAT and CDR2 FQNNGV. This CDR3 has 15 residues. Trimming removed 1 base at V and 2 bases at J, with 12 bases between. The CDR3 sequence is CASSLGPGRTYEQYV. The CDR3 region has the DNA TGTGCCAGCAGCTTAGGGCCGGGACGCACCTACGAGCAGTACGTC.

The chain is built from TRBV5-8 and TRBJ2-5; tentatively, D is TRBD2 (7 bases). The CDR3 sequence is 14 residues long. The germline V gene has CDR1 SGHTS and CDR2 YDEGEE. V lost 7 bases and J lost 5, with 18 bases in between. CDR3 nucleotides: TGTGCCAGCGGAAGAGGGGGGGGGCTGGAGACCCAGTACTTC. Amino acid sequence: CASGRGGGLETQYF. The full variable domain, completed using reference TRBV5-8 and TRBJ2-5, is EAGVTQSPTHLIKTRGQQATLRCSPISGHTSVYWYQQALGLGLQFLLWYDEGEERNRGNFPPRFSGRQFPNYSSELNVNALELEDSALYLCASGRGGGLETQYFGPGTRLLVL.

The chain joins TRBV28 to TRBJ2-5; the D gene is possibly TRBD2 (6 bases). V dropped 3 bases and J dropped 5 bases, with 10 bases sitting between them. From germline, CDR1 is MDHEN and CDR2 SYDVKM. The CDR3 extends over 13 amino acids. CDR3 nucleotide sequence: TGTGCCAGCAGTTTCGGGGGTGTTGAGACCCAGTACTTC. This sequence encodes CASSFGGVETQYF.

This clonotype was picked up many times. The chain uses TRBV7-9 and TRBJ1-6; D possibly corresponds to TRBD1 (6 bases). The V end was cut by 1 base, the J end by 5 bases, with 18 bases between. This CDR3 is built from 18 residues. Germline V CDR1 and CDR2: SEHNR, FQNEAQ (reference sequence). CDR3 coding DNA: TGTGCCAGCAGCTTAGAATCTGTGGAGGGGGTCGATAATTCACCCCTCCACTTT. It codes for CASSLESVEGVDNSPLHF.

This clonotype has at least ten counts. The J gene is TRBJ1-2, the V gene TRBV6-2 or TRBV6-3; D might be TRBD1 (6 bases). In germline, CDR1 is MNHEY, CDR2 SVGEGT. Trimming took 5 bases from V and 8 from J, leaving 15 bases between them. The CDR3 loop spans 13 amino acids. The CDR3 here is CASSLGQQRGYTF. Here the CDR3 DNA reads TGTGCCAGCAGTCTCGGACAGCAGAGAGGCTACACCTTC.

On this clonotype itself: The junction departs from the called germline gene at one end, perhaps through a read error. This chain links TRBV11-3 with TRBJ1-1, with 7 bases lining up with TRBD1. This CDR3 is built from 16 residues. Looked up from germline, CDR1 is SGHNT and CDR2 is YENEEA. The CDR3 reads CVSSLDGRDSKDEAFF. The CDR3 DNA sequence: TGTGTCAGCAGCTTAGACGGCCGGGACAGTAAGGATGAAGCTTTCTTT.